Each of the 32 T cell receptor beta chains below was sequenced from the same sample in a study of cytomegalovirus exposure and HLA in healthy donors. The primer mix had 60 Vbeta and 13 Jbeta primers. Sequenced by immunoSEQ multiplex PCR; TCRdb stores in-frame clones only, minus some. The table includes approximately 170,000 clones, 81% detected once. The sample taken for sequencing was PBMCs. These receptors were obtained from a man aged 45-65 years in good health and CMV-seropositive.

The V call is TRBV5-5, the J call TRBJ2-1; 7 nucleotides align to TRBD2. Germline V gene sequence: CDR1 SGHKS, CDR2 YYEKEE (reference sequence). Germline trimming cut 0 bases from V and 10 bases from J; bases unmatched to any gene: 7. This CDR3 contains 14 residues. CDR3 coding DNA: TGTGCCAGCAGCTTGGGAGGATGGGGGGGGGAGCAGTTCTTC. Encoded protein: CASSLGGWGGEQFF.

This rearrangement joins TRBV28 to TRBJ1-4, with D perhaps TRBD1 (6 bases). CDR1 and CDR2 from the germline V gene are MDHEN and SYDVKM. This CDR3 spans 17 amino acids. Trimming pared 3 bases from V and 4 bases from J, leaving 18 bases between. In DNA, the CDR3 is TGTGCCAGCAGTTTGGGGCAGGGAGGGGGTTTTAATGAAAAACTGTTTTTT. Protein: CASSLGQGGGFNEKLFF.

This chain connects TRBV7-2 to TRBJ2-1; TRBD2 matches 14 bases. V dropped 1 base and J dropped 15; count of bases not matched to a gene: 5. Germline V gene sequence: CDR1 SGHTA, CDR2 FQGNSA. CDR3 length equals 14 residues. This chain's CDR3 is CASSLETSGRARFF. The CDR3 DNA is TGTGCCAGCAGCTTAGAGACTAGCGGGAGGGCCCGGTTCTTC.

The rearrangement joins TRBV6-6 to TRBJ1-5; the match to TRBD1 covers 12 bases. Germline-derived CDR1 and CDR2 are MNHNY and SVGAGI (reference sequence). The V and J ends lost 11 bases and 7 bases, in that order; junction bases with no gene match: 12. The CDR3 has 15 amino acids. The DNA of the CDR3 is TGTGCCGGAGGGGCGGGACAGGGGGCCGGGCAGCCCCAGCATTTT. Its translation is CAGGAGQGAGQPQHF.

This clone was seen a handful of times. This chain links TRBV30 with TRBJ1-1, with D perhaps matching TRBD1 (6 bases). CDR3 size: 13 residues. The germline V gene encodes CDR1 GTSNPN and CDR2 SVGIG (reference sequence). V was trimmed by 0 bases and J by 3 bases, leaving 8 bases between them. Here the CDR3 reads CAWSVRQDTEAFF. CDR3 bases: TGTGCCTGGAGTGTACGACAGGACACTGAAGCTTTCTTT.

The chain employs TRBV11-2 and TRBJ2-1, with TRBD2 matching 10 bases. The trim removed 5 bases at V and 8 bases at J, leaving 9 bases unmatched. Germline V CDR1 and CDR2: SGHAT, FQNNGV. The CDR3 contains 15 residues. The CDR3 spells CASSPRAGGPYEQFF. CDR3 nucleotides: TGTGCCAGCAGCCCCAGAGCGGGGGGGCCCTATGAGCAGTTCTTC.

V and J are TRBV5-1 and TRBJ2-3, with D possibly being TRBD2 (5 bases). V lost 4 bases and J lost 2, with 11 bases in between. Per germline, CDR1 SGHRS and CDR2 YFSETQ. The CDR3 is made up of 14 amino acids. CDR3 amino acids: CASSLGAVTDTQYF. The CDR3 nucleotides read TGCGCCAGCAGCCTGGGAGCTGTCACAGATACGCAGTATTTT.

The chain employs TRBV19 and TRBJ2-5, with TRBD1 identical over 7 bases. The DNA end favors TRBJ2-7, so the J call may be wrong. Germline V gene sequence: CDR1 LNHDA, CDR2 SQIVND (reference sequence). This CDR3 spans 13 amino acids. The CDR3 DNA sequence: TGTGCCAGTAGTATTGGGACAGTCTACGAGCAGTACTTC. Translation: CASSIGTVYEQYF.

This clone was observed a single time. The genes are TRBV5-1 and TRBJ1-3; the D gene is possibly TRBD1 (6 bases). This CDR3 region has 17 residues. Germline values: CDR1 SGHRS, CDR2 YFSETQ. Trimming stripped 0 bases from V and 0 bases from J, with 13 bases between. The DNA of the CDR3 is TGCGCCAGCAGCTTGGGATCTCGGGACAACTCTGGAAACACCATATATTTT. Residues: CASSLGSRDNSGNTIYF.

The J gene is TRBJ2-1, the V gene TRBV9, with 10 bases matching TRBD1. V gave up 4 bases and J gave up 3 bases; unmatched junction bases: 7. Germline V gene lookup returns CDR1 SGDLS and CDR2 YYNGEE. The CDR3 sequence is 16 residues long. CDR3 DNA sequence: TGTGCCAGCAGCCCCCCGGGACAGGGGTTCTACAATGAGCAGTTCTTC. Translating gives CASSPPGQGFYNEQFF.

This chain connects TRBV30 to TRBJ1-2, with D hard to call. CDR3 length: 12 amino acids. The germline gives CDR1 GTSNPN, CDR2 SVGIG (reference sequence). Trimming took 2 bases from V and 7 from J, leaving 11 bases between them. The CDR3 nucleotides are TGTGCCTGGAGTCTTACTCGGGGTGGCTACACCTTC. This codes for CAWSLTRGGYTF.

The table lists this clone with a count of one. This chain joins TRBV7-9 and TRBJ2-1; 7 bases match TRBD2. Trimming cost V 1 base and J 9 bases; bases outside gene matches: 9. This CDR3 spans 15 amino acids. Per the germline V gene, CDR1 is SEHNR and CDR2 is FQNEAQ (reference sequence). For the CDR3, the DNA is TGTGCCAGCAGCTTAGATCGGGGACTACAGATTGAGCAGTTCTTC. It encodes CASSLDRGLQIEQFF. The full variable domain, completed using reference TRBV7-9 and TRBJ2-1, is DTGVSQNPRHKITKRGQNVTFRCDPISEHNRLYWYRQTLGQGPEFLTYFQNEAQLEKSRLLSDRFSAERPKGSFSTLEIQRTEQGDSAMYLCASSLDRGLQIEQFFGPGTRLTVL.

The chain recombines TRBV5-1 with TRBJ2-4, with a tentative D call TRBD2 (5 bases). This CDR3 spans 15 amino acids. V dropped 0 bases and J dropped 0 bases, with 7 bases sitting between them. Germline lookup yields CDR1 SGHRS and CDR2 YFSETQ. The CDR3 region has the DNA TGCGCCAGCAGCTTGGGGAGGTCAGCCAAAAACATTCAGTACTTC. This gives the protein CASSLGRSAKNIQYF.

V gene TRBV14 combines with J gene TRBJ2-1; D unclear. CDR3 length: 13 amino acids. V was clipped by 0 bases and J by 7 bases, with 7 bases between them. Germline V CDR1 and CDR2: SGHDN, FVKESK. The CDR3 is CASSQDLRNEQFF. CDR3 in DNA: TGTGCCAGCAGCCAAGATCTCCGGAATGAGCAGTTCTTC. The whole variable domain, remainder taken from reference TRBV14 and TRBJ2-1, is EAGVTQFPSHSVIEKGQTVTLRCDPISGHDNLYWYRRVMGKEIKFLLHFVKESKQDESGMPNNRFLAERTGGTYSTLKVQPAELEDSGVYFCASSQDLRNEQFFGPGTRLTVL.

This chain uses TRBV27 with TRBJ1-2; maybe TRBD1 (5 bases). The CDR3 covers 15 residues. Germline values: CDR1 MNHEY, CDR2 SMNVEV (reference sequence). Between the trimmed V and J ends, which lost 5 bases and 4 bases, there was a span of 17 bases. The CDR3 region has the DNA TGTGCCAGCAGTCAGGGTCATCCGTCGGGCTATGGCTACACCTTC. This sequence encodes CASSQGHPSGYGYTF.

The chain joins TRBV5-4 to TRBJ2-1, with TRBD2 identical over 11 bases. Trimming at V came to 3 bases and at J to 5 bases, leaving 4 bases not matched to a gene. This CDR3 is 15 amino acids long. Germline values: CDR1 SGHNT, CDR2 YYREEE (reference sequence). Written as DNA, the CDR3 is TGTGCCAGCAGCTCCGGGACTAGCGGACACAATGAGCAGTTCTTC. The encoded protein is CASSSGTSGHNEQFF. The whole variable domain, remainder taken from reference TRBV5-4 and TRBJ2-1, is ETGVTQSPTHLIKTRGQQVTLRCSSQSGHNTVSWYQQALGQGPQFIFQYYREEENGRGNFPPRFSGLQFPNYSSELNVNALELDDSALYLCASSSGTSGHNEQFFGPGTRLTVL.

The chain combines TRBV5-1 with TRBJ2-3, with a possible D match to TRBD1 (6 bases). This CDR3 region has 18 residues. CDR1 SGHRS and CDR2 YFSETQ come from the germline V gene. V was trimmed by 2 bases and J by 2 bases, leaving 21 bases between them. The CDR3 sequence is CASSFRSRGPGVTDTQYF. In DNA, the CDR3 is TGCGCCAGCAGCTTTAGATCCCGTGGGCCAGGGGTCACAGATACGCAGTATTTT. The full variable domain, with the rest looked up from reference TRBV5-1 and TRBJ2-3, is KAGVTQTPRYLIKTRGQQVTLSCSPISGHRSVSWYQQTPGQGLQFLFEYFSETQRNKGNFPGRFSGRQFSNSRSEMNVSTLELGDSALYLCASSFRSRGPGVTDTQYFGPGTRLTVL.

The rearrangement uses TRBV27 and TRBJ1-2; 8 nucleotides line up with TRBD1. This CDR3 spans 15 amino acids. Losses at the gene ends were 4 bases for V and 5 bases for J; bases not matched to a gene: 9. The V gene's germline CDR1 is MNHEY and CDR2 SMNVEV (reference sequence). The CDR3 loop reads CASSSARGRGYGYTF. CDR3 sequence (DNA): TGTGCCAGCAGTTCGGCCAGGGGGCGAGGGTATGGCTACACCTTC.

This chain joins TRBV11-2 and TRBJ2-3; D may be TRBD1 (6 bases). Per germline, CDR1 SGHAT and CDR2 FQNNGV. V lost 4 bases, J lost 0 bases, and 11 bases lay in between. The CDR3 consists of 15 residues. The CDR3 DNA reads as TGTGCCAGCAGCTCATGGACAGTCAGCACAGATACGCAGTATTTT. It yields the protein CASSSWTVSTDTQYF.

This clone was observed a single time. The V call is TRBV9, the J call TRBJ2-2, with TRBD2 matching 9 bases. This CDR3 comprises 16 residues. Germline V gives CDR1 SGDLS, CDR2 YYNGEE. V was clipped by 2 bases and J by 6 bases; unmatched bases: 8. The CDR3 nucleotides read TGTGCCAGCAGCGTCTCCGGGGCGGGAGGGGCCGGGGAGCTGTTTTTT. It yields the protein CASSVSGAGGAGELFF.

V gene TRBV5-1 combines with J gene TRBJ1-4; D is undetermined. With 4 bases removed from V and 7 bases from J, the gap between germline ends came to 8 bases. CDR1 and CDR2 from the germline V gene are SGHRS and YFSETQ. CDR3 length: 12 amino acids. The CDR3 loop reads CASSSGSEKLFF. The CDR3 DNA reads TGCGCCAGCAGCAGTGGTAGTGAAAAACTGTTTTTT. Variable domain in full (rest from reference TRBV5-1 and TRBJ1-4): KAGVTQTPRYLIKTRGQQVTLSCSPISGHRSVSWYQQTPGQGLQFLFEYFSETQRNKGNFPGRFSGRQFSNSRSEMNVSTLELGDSALYLCASSSGSEKLFFGSGTQLSVL.

The rearrangement links TRBV27 to TRBJ2-6; TRBD1 aligns across 9 bases. The V segment lost 6 bases and the J segment 0 bases; nucleotides outside the gene matches: 6. Germline V gene data show CDR1 as MNHEY and CDR2 as SMNVEV (reference sequence). CDR3 size: 17 residues. The CDR3 here is CASSPGQGFSGANVLTF. CDR3 in DNA: TGTGCCAGCAGCCCGGGACAGGGTTTCTCTGGGGCCAACGTCCTGACTTTC.

The V call is TRBV2, the J call TRBJ2-5; TRBD2 agrees at 11 bases. The CDR3 sequence is 16 residues long. V lost 5 bases and J lost 2; bases outside the gene matches: 7. Germline V gene sequence: CDR1 SNHLY, CDR2 FYNNEI. CDR3 nucleotide sequence: TGTGCCAGCAGTCTACTAGCGGGGGTTGGTCAAGAGACCCAGTACTTC. Protein sequence: CASSLLAGVGQETQYF.

The chain has TRBV19 and TRBJ1-1; D call uncertain. The CDR3 length is 14 residues. Trimming removed 5 bases from V and 8 bases from J, with 18 bases in between. CDR1 is LNHDA, CDR2 SQIVND, per germline (reference sequence). CDR3 sequence reads: CASSPRRGTTEAFF. The CDR3 DNA sequence: TGTGCCAGTAGTCCCCGTAGAGGAACTACAGAAGCTTTCTTT.

This clone was seen a single time. This chain connects TRBV9 to TRBJ2-7; tentatively, D is TRBD1 (5 bases). The CDR3 is made up of 13 amino acids. The V end lost 3 bases, the J end lost 3 bases, and 10 bases lay between the germline ends. Germline CDR1 SGDLS, CDR2 YYNGEE. CDR3 sequence: CASSAFDSYEQYF. The CDR3 nucleotides read TGTGCCAGCAGCGCCTTCGACAGCTACGAGCAGTACTTC.

The genes are TRBV2 and TRBJ2-7; tentatively, D is TRBD2 (7 bases). There are 15 residues in the CDR3. CDR1 and CDR2 (germline): SNHLY, FYNNEI. Trimming took 6 bases from V and 2 from J, leaving 17 bases between them. This CDR3 is CASRERGADPYEQYF. The CDR3 DNA reads TGTGCCAGCAGGGAACGGGGGGCCGACCCCTACGAGCAGTACTTC.

This chain connects TRBV4-2 to TRBJ1-2, with D perhaps matching TRBD1 (6 bases). This CDR3 has 14 amino acids. Trimming shortened V by 10 bases and J by 10 bases, and 25 bases separated the two germline ends. The germline V gene encodes CDR1 LGHNA and CDR2 YNFKEQ. The CDR3 spells CATRGGGRGGYYTF. The CDR3 DNA reads TGTGCCACCCGCGGGGGAGGCAGGGGAGGGTACTACACCTTC.

The chain joins TRBV7-2 to TRBJ2-3; tentative D call: TRBD2 (5 bases). The CDR3 runs to 14 residues. CDR1 is SGHTA, CDR2 FQGNSA, per germline. V was clipped by 0 bases and J by 2 bases, with 6 bases between them. CDR3 nucleotide sequence: TGTGCCAGCAGCTTAGCCCGGGACACAGATACGCAGTATTTT. Encoded protein: CASSLARDTDTQYF.

The J gene is TRBJ2-1, the V gene TRBV27; 14 bases line up with TRBD2. CDR3 length equals 19 residues. The germline V gene has CDR1 MNHEY and CDR2 SMNVEV (reference sequence). With 5 bases clipped from V and 7 bases from J, the junction kept 16 bases outside the gene matches. The CDR3 region has the DNA TGTGCCAGCAGTCCGGAAGGGGGTTCGGGACTAGCGGGAGTTAATGAGCAGTTCTTC. It specifies CASSPEGGSGLAGVNEQFF.

Worth noting for this clone: Other DNA sequences within the sample encode an identical CDR3. This chain connects TRBV5-1 to TRBJ1-1, with TRBD1 as a possible D gene (5 bases). The V end lost 4 bases, the J end lost 4 bases, and 11 bases lay between the germline ends. Germline V gene sequence: CDR1 SGHRS, CDR2 YFSETQ. There are 13 residues in the CDR3. CDR3 nucleotide sequence: TGCGCCAGCAGCCTTACCGGGGGCACTGAAGCTTTCTTT. Translating it yields CASSLTGGTEAFF.

The CDR3 here is CASTPTRTGFNEQFF. The CDR3 coding sequence is TGTGCCAGTACCCCGACAAGGACAGGATTCAATGAGCAGTTCTTC. J is TRBJ2-1 and V is TRBV19, with 7 bases matching TRBD1. The CDR3 is 15 amino acids. Germline-derived CDR1 and CDR2 are LNHDA and SQIVND (reference sequence). V gave up 7 bases and J gave up 6 bases; unmatched junction bases: 12. Full variable domain (outside the CDR3, taken from reference TRBV19 and TRBJ2-1): DGGITQSPKYLFRKEGQNVTLSCEQNLNHDAMYWYRQDPGQGLRLIYYSQIVNDFQKGDIAEGYSVSREKKESFPLTVTSAQKNPTAFYLCASTPTRTGFNEQFFGPGTRLTVL.

V usage is TRBV5-5 and J usage is TRBJ1-2; weak D call: TRBD1 (5 bases). There are 18 residues in the CDR3. The germline V gene has CDR1 SGHKS and CDR2 YYEKEE (reference sequence). The V end was cut by 1 base, the J end by 7 bases, with 26 bases between. The CDR3 loop reads CASSLYNFGAVFGFGYTF. Here the CDR3 DNA reads TGTGCCAGCAGCTTGTATAATTTTGGGGCTGTTTTCGGATTTGGCTACACCTTC.